The rows below give T cell receptor beta chains drawn from one sample of a study of blood T cell repertoires in COVID-19. Data came from immunoSEQ multiplex PCR; TCRdb stores just in-frame clones and leaves some out. The table lists roughly 250,000 clones, around 90% of them singletons. Sequencing used peripheral blood. The receptors were sampled from a man aged 55 to 69 who had recovered from COVID-19. CDR3s include the opening cysteine and the closing phenylalanine or tryptophan. A D gene is named only where the DNA matches it firmly. Clone sizes are given selectively: once, few, many, or a class where the clone is expanded.

clone size: .; J gene: TRBJ1-4; D gene: .; V gene: TRBV10-3; CDR3 protein: CAIRAGRGAGEKLFF; CDR3 DNA: TGTGCCATCAGGGCCGGTCGGGGGGCTGGTGAAAAACTGTTTTTT
clone size: .; J gene: TRBJ2-4; D gene: TRBD1; V gene: TRBV5-1; CDR3 protein: CASSARQGYGIQYF; CDR3 DNA: TGCGCCAGCAGCGCTCGACAGGGATATGGCATTCAGTACTTC
clone size: .; J gene: TRBJ1-3; D gene: TRBD1; V gene: TRBV30; CDR3 protein: CAWSVARTGHSGNTIYF; CDR3 DNA: TGTGCCTGGAGTGTAGCGAGGACAGGACACTCTGGAAACACCATATATTTT
clone size: .; J gene: TRBJ2-5; D gene: .; V gene: TRBV24-1; CDR3 protein: CATSDWTRAETQYF; CDR3 DNA: TGTGCCACCAGTGATTGGACTCGGGCGGAGACCCAGTACTTC
clone size: .; J gene: TRBJ2-3; D gene: TRBD2; V gene: TRBV7-9; CDR3 protein: CASSLLMTGGVDTQYF; CDR3 DNA: TGTGCCAGCAGCTTACTTATGACGGGGGGTGTAGATACGCAGTATTTT
clone size: .; J gene: TRBJ2-7; D gene: TRBD2; V gene: TRBV18; CDR3 protein: CASSTTGGISSYEQYF; CDR3 DNA: TGTGCCAGCTCGACTACGGGGGGGATCAGCTCCTACGAGCAGTACTTC
clone size: .; J gene: TRBJ1-4; D gene: .; V gene: TRBV5-1; CDR3 protein: CASSWGYGGNEKLFF; CDR3 DNA: TGCGCCAGCAGCTGGGGTTACGGGGGTAATGAAAAACTGTTTTTT
clone size: .; J gene: TRBJ2-2; D gene: .; V gene: TRBV6-5; CDR3 protein: CASSSGKTQNTGELFF; CDR3 DNA: TGTGCCAGCAGTTCAGGGAAGACCCAGAACACCGGGGAGCTGTTTTTT
clone size: .; J gene: TRBJ2-6; D gene: .; V gene: TRBV7-9; CDR3 protein: CASSPLTGPSGANVLTF; CDR3 DNA: TGTGCCAGCAGCCCGCTGACAGGACCCTCTGGGGCCAACGTCCTGACTTTC
clone size: .; J gene: TRBJ1-4; D gene: .; V gene: TRBV29-1; CDR3 protein: CSVEVDREEKLFF; CDR3 DNA: TGCAGCGTTGAAGTAGACAGAGAAGAAAAACTGTTTTTT
clone size: once; J gene: TRBJ1-5; D gene: .; V gene: TRBV6-6; CDR3 protein: CASSYTGISNQPQHF; CDR3 DNA: TGTGCCAGCAGTTACACAGGGATTAGCAATCAGCCCCAGCATTTT
clone size: once; J gene: TRBJ2-5; D gene: .; V gene: TRBV6-5; CDR3 protein: CASWRGFQETQYF; CDR3 DNA: TGTGCCAGTTGGCGGGGATTCCAAGAGACCCAGTACTTC
clone size: .; J gene: TRBJ2-3; D gene: .; V gene: TRBV24-1; CDR3 protein: CATSNFVLRTDTQYF; CDR3 DNA: TGTGCCACCAGCAACTTCGTTCTTCGCACAGATACGCAGTATTTT
clone size: .; J gene: TRBJ1-2; D gene: TRBD1; V gene: TRBV4-2; CDR3 protein: CASSPPPGQYYGYTF; CDR3 DNA: TGTGCCAGCAGCCCCCCCCCGGGACAGTACTATGGCTACACCTTC
clone size: .; J gene: TRBJ2-7; D gene: TRBD2; V gene: TRBV5-1; CDR3 protein: CASSFSGGHYEQYF; CDR3 DNA: TGCGCCAGCAGTTTTAGCGGGGGGCATTACGAGCAGTACTTC
clone size: .; J gene: TRBJ2-7; D gene: TRBD2; V gene: TRBV7-6; CDR3 protein: CASSPQSGDFSYEQYF; CDR3 DNA: TGTGCCAGCAGCCCGCAAAGCGGGGATTTCTCCTACGAGCAGTACTTC
clone size: .; J gene: TRBJ1-2; D gene: TRBD1; V gene: TRBV2; CDR3 protein: CASSVEGGAVRVDYGYTF; CDR3 DNA: TGTGCCAGCAGTGTTGAAGGGGGCGCCGTTCGGGTTGACTATGGCTACACCTTC
clone size: .; J gene: TRBJ2-5; D gene: TRBD1; V gene: TRBV5-1; CDR3 protein: CASSFQGVRAVAETQYF; CDR3 DNA: TGCGCCAGCAGCTTCCAGGGGGTGAGAGCCGTAGCAGAGACCCAGTACTTC
clone size: .; J gene: TRBJ1-4; D gene: .; V gene: TRBV6-5; CDR3 protein: CASRRISRAGSELFF; CDR3 DNA: TGTGCCAGCAGGCGGATCTCGAGGGCCGGCTCAGAACTGTTTTTT
clone size: once; J gene: TRBJ2-3; D gene: .; V gene: TRBV15; CDR3 protein: CATSRDWATDTQYF; CDR3 DNA: TGTGCCACCAGCAGAGATTGGGCCACAGATACGCAGTATTTT
clone size: .; J gene: TRBJ2-5; D gene: .; V gene: TRBV6-1; CDR3 protein: CASSEFGVVYETQYF; CDR3 DNA: TGTGCCAGCAGTGAATTCGGGGTGGTTTACGAGACCCAGTACTTC
clone size: .; J gene: TRBJ2-3; D gene: .; V gene: TRBV6-1; CDR3 protein: CASSEIRPGDTQYF; CDR3 DNA: TGTGCCAGCAGTGAAATCAGGCCTGGGGATACGCAGTATTTT
clone size: .; J gene: TRBJ1-1; D gene: .; V gene: TRBV3-1/TRBV3-2; CDR3 protein: CASSQGPFIRGTEAFF; CDR3 DNA: TGTGCCAGCAGCCAAGGTCCATTCATCCGGGGCACTGAAGCTTTCTTT
clone size: .; J gene: TRBJ2-5; D gene: .; V gene: TRBV5-4; CDR3 protein: CASSFGRGETQYF; CDR3 DNA: TGTGCCAGCAGCTTCGGCAGGGGAGAGACCCAGTACTTC
clone size: .; J gene: TRBJ2-2; D gene: TRBD1; V gene: TRBV14; CDR3 protein: CASSLGQDTGELFF; CDR3 DNA: TGTGCCAGCAGCCTCGGACAGGACACCGGGGAGCTGTTTTTT
clone size: .; J gene: TRBJ2-7; D gene: .; V gene: TRBV5-5; CDR3 protein: CASSFEPNFSYEQYF; CDR3 DNA: TGTGCCAGCAGCTTTGAACCGAACTTCTCCTACGAGCAGTACTTC
clone size: few; J gene: TRBJ2-7; D gene: .; V gene: TRBV4-1; CDR3 protein: CASRGQSYEQYF; CDR3 DNA: TGCGCCAGCAGGGGCCAGTCCTACGAGCAGTACTTC
clone size: once; J gene: TRBJ2-5; D gene: .; V gene: TRBV7-6; CDR3 protein: CASSLTLIMQGRETQYF; CDR3 DNA: TGTGCCAGCAGCTTAACACTTATTATGCAGGGAAGGGAGACCCAGTACTTC
clone size: .; J gene: TRBJ2-7; D gene: .; V gene: TRBV6-6; CDR3 protein: CASSSFYEQYF; CDR3 DNA: TGTGCCAGCAGTTCCTTTTACGAGCAGTACTTC
clone size: .; J gene: TRBJ2-1; D gene: .; V gene: TRBV6-1; CDR3 protein: CASSERPRDFLNEQFF; CDR3 DNA: TGTGCCAGCAGTGAACGACCCCGGGACTTCCTAAATGAGCAGTTCTTC
clone size: .; J gene: TRBJ1-5; D gene: .; V gene: TRBV6-2/TRBV6-3; CDR3 protein: CASSPVGSNQPQHF; CDR3 DNA: TGTGCCAGCAGTCCCGTCGGGAGCAATCAGCCCCAGCATTTT
clone size: .; J gene: TRBJ2-1; D gene: TRBD1; V gene: TRBV20-1; CDR3 protein: CSASIWGQEKYNEQFF; CDR3 DNA: TGCAGTGCTAGTATTTGGGGACAGGAAAAATACAATGAGCAGTTCTTC
clone size: .; J gene: TRBJ2-3; D gene: .; V gene: TRBV11-2; CDR3 protein: CASSLGTGATDTQYF; CDR3 DNA: TGTGCCAGCAGCTTAGGGACGGGAGCCACAGATACGCAGTATTTT
clone size: .; J gene: TRBJ2-1; D gene: TRBD1; V gene: TRBV19; CDR3 protein: CASSPSDRDNEQFF; CDR3 DNA: TGTGCCAGTAGCCCCTCCGACAGGGACAATGAGCAGTTCTTC
clone size: .; J gene: TRBJ1-1; D gene: TRBD1; V gene: TRBV9; CDR3 protein: CASSRRTGTNTEAFF; CDR3 DNA: TGTGCCAGCAGCCGCCGGACAGGGACGAACACTGAAGCTTTCTTT
clone size: .; J gene: TRBJ2-2; D gene: .; V gene: TRBV11-2; CDR3 protein: CASSSMGLNTGELFF; CDR3 DNA: TGTGCCAGCAGCTCGATGGGACTTAACACCGGGGAGCTGTTTTTT
clone size: once; J gene: TRBJ2-7; D gene: TRBD1; V gene: TRBV3-1/TRBV3-2; CDR3 protein: CASSHFGDRVREQYF; CDR3 DNA: TGTGCCAGCAGCCACTTCGGGGACAGGGTTCGGGAGCAGTACTTC
clone size: once; J gene: TRBJ2-2; D gene: TRBD2; V gene: TRBV9; CDR3 protein: CASSITSGGYTGELFF; CDR3 DNA: TGTGCCAGCAGCATAACTAGCGGGGGGTACACCGGGGAGCTGTTTTTT
clone size: .; J gene: TRBJ2-3; D gene: TRBD1; V gene: TRBV5-1; CDR3 protein: CASSVGTGATTDTQYF; CDR3 DNA: TGCGCCAGCAGCGTAGGGACAGGGGCAACCACAGATACGCAGTATTTT
clone size: few; J gene: TRBJ2-3; D gene: .; V gene: TRBV24-1; CDR3 protein: CATSENKGADTQYF; CDR3 DNA: TGTGCCACCAGTGAGAATAAGGGGGCAGATACGCAGTATTTT
clone size: .; J gene: TRBJ2-3; D gene: .; V gene: TRBV27; CDR3 protein: CASSFRFDTQYF; CDR3 DNA: TGTGCCAGCAGTTTCCGGTTCGATACGCAGTATTTT
clone size: few; J gene: TRBJ1-2; D gene: .; V gene: TRBV29-1; CDR3 protein: CSVRDGVRFDGYTF; CDR3 DNA: TGCAGCGTGAGAGACGGAGTTCGGTTTGATGGCTACACCTTC
clone size: .; J gene: TRBJ1-1; D gene: .; V gene: TRBV6-4; CDR3 protein: CASSPEPGNNTEAFF; CDR3 DNA: TGTGCCAGCAGCCCAGAGCCCGGGAATAACACTGAAGCTTTCTTT
clone size: .; J gene: TRBJ2-3; D gene: TRBD1; V gene: TRBV7-2; CDR3 protein: CASSLARQGAGTDTQYF; CDR3 DNA: TGTGCCAGCAGCTTAGCGCGACAGGGGGCAGGCACAGATACGCAGTATTTT
clone size: .; J gene: TRBJ2-2; D gene: .; V gene: TRBV19; CDR3 protein: CASRGGVNTGELFF; CDR3 DNA: TGTGCCAGTAGGGGCGGGGTTAACACCGGGGAGCTGTTTTTT
clone size: .; J gene: TRBJ2-1; D gene: TRBD2; V gene: TRBV5-1; CDR3 protein: CASSLSGSSGVANEQFF; CDR3 DNA: TGCGCCAGCAGCTTGTCTGGCTCTAGCGGGGTGGCCAATGAGCAGTTCTTC
clone size: once; J gene: TRBJ2-7; D gene: TRBD1; V gene: TRBV6-5; CDR3 protein: CASSITGATYEQYF; CDR3 DNA: TGTGCCAGCAGTATTACAGGGGCCACCTACGAGCAGTACTTC
clone size: .; J gene: TRBJ1-2; D gene: .; V gene: TRBV10-3; CDR3 protein: CATLENSGTISYGYTF; CDR3 DNA: TGTGCCACCTTAGAAAATTCCGGGACAATATCCTATGGCTACACCTTC
clone size: .; J gene: TRBJ2-3; D gene: .; V gene: TRBV10-2; CDR3 protein: CASSESLASTDTQYF; CDR3 DNA: TGCGCCAGCAGTGAATCACTAGCTAGCACAGATACGCAGTATTTT
clone size: few; J gene: TRBJ2-7; D gene: TRBD2; V gene: TRBV7-2; CDR3 protein: CASRLAGGNAYEQYF; CDR3 DNA: TGTGCCAGCAGATTGGCGGGGGGGAACGCCTACGAGCAGTACTTC
clone size: .; J gene: TRBJ1-2; D gene: .; V gene: TRBV19; CDR3 protein: CASSMAGEGYTF; CDR3 DNA: TGTGCCAGTAGTATGGCAGGGGAAGGCTACACCTTC
clone size: .; J gene: TRBJ1-2; D gene: TRBD1; V gene: TRBV2; CDR3 protein: CASSEEGQGSFNYGYTF; CDR3 DNA: TGTGCCAGCAGTGAAGAGGGACAGGGCTCTTTTAACTATGGCTACACCTTC
clone size: .; J gene: TRBJ2-7; D gene: .; V gene: TRBV5-1; CDR3 protein: CASSLGQYEQYF; CDR3 DNA: TGCGCCAGCAGCTTGGGACAATACGAGCAGTACTTC